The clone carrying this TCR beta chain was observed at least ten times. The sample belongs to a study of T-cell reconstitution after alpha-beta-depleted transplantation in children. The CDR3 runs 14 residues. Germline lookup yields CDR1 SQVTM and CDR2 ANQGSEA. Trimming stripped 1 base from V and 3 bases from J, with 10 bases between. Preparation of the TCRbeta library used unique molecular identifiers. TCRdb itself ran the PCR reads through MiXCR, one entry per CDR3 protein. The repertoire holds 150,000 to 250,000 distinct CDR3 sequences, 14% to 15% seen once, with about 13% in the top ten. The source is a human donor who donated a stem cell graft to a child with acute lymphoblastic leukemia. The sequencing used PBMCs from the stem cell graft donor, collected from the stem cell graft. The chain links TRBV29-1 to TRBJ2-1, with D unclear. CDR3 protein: CSVEAERFYNEQFF. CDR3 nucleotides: TGCAGCGTTGAAGCGGAACGGTTCTACAATGAGCAGTTCTTC.